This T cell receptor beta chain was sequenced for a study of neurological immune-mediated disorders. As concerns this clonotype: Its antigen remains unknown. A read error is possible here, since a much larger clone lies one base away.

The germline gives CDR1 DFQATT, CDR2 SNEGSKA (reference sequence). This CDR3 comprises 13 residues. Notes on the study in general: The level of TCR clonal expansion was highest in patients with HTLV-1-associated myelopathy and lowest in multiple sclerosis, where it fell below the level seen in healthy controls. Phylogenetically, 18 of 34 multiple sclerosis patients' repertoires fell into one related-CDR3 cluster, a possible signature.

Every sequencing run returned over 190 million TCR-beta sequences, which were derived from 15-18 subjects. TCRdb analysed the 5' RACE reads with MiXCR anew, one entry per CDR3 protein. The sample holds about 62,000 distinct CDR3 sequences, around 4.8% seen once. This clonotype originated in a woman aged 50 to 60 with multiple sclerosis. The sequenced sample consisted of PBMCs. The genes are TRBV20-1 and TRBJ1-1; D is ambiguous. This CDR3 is CSVRRIMNTEAFF. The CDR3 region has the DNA TGCAGCGTACGACGGATCATGAACACTGAAGCTTTCTTT.